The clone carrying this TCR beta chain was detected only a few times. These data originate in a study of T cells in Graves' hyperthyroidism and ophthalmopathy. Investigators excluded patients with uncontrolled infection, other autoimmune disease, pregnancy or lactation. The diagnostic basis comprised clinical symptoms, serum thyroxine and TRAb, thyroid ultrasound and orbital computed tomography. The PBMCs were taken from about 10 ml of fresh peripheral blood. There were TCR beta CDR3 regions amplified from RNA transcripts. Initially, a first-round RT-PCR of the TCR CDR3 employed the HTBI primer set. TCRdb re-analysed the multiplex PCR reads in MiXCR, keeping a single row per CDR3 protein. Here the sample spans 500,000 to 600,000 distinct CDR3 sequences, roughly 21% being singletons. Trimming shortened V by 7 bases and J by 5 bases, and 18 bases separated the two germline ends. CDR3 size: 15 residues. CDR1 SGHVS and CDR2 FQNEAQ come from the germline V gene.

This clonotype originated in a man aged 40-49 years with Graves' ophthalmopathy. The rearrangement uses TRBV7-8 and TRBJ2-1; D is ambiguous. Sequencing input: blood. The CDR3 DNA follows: TGTGCCAGCAACCAACCCCACACACTGCACAATGAGCAGTTCTTC. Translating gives CASNQPHTLHNEQFF.